The entry below describes one T cell receptor (beta chain). Its antigen is not known. This sample is drawn from a study of graft-versus-host responses after intestinal transplantation. Study details: Every recipient had anti-thymocyte globulin induction and roughly three years of tacrolimus plus steroids.

General study findings and limits: Levels of circulating GvH clones at their peak were associated with early post-transplant HvG declines. Recipient marrow held GvH clones, some first seen in ileum or blood.

Profiling relied on immunoSEQ multiplex PCR, and the TCRdb table lists in-frame clones only, not all of them. The sample records tens of thousands of clones, about 94% being singletons. This clonotype was obtained from a human donor who was the organ donor for an intestinal transplant. Specimen: unstimulated CD4+ T cells sorted from spleen or lymph node cells, collected before transplant.

The CDR3 coding sequence is TGTGCCAGCAGCCCAAACAATCAAGGTTATGGCTACACCTTC. Protein sequence: CASSPNNQGYGYTF. The chain employs TRBV9 and TRBJ1-2; D is undetermined. The CDR3 sequence is 14 residues long. The V end lost 4 bases, the J end lost 5 bases, and 15 bases lay between the germline ends. Germline CDR1 is SGDLS and CDR2 is YYNGEE.